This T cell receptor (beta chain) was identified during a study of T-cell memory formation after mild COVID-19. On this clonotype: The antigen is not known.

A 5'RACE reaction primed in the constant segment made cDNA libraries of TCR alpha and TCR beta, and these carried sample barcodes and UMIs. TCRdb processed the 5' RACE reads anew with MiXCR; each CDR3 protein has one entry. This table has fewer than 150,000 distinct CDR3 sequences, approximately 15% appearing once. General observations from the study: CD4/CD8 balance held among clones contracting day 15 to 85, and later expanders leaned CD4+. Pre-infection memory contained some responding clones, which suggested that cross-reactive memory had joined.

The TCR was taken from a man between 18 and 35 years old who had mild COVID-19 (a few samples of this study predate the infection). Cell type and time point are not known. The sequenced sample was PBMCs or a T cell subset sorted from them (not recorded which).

The CDR3 DNA reads as TGTGCCAGCATCGGACAGGGGGTGGCCGGGGAGCTGTTTTTT. Protein sequence: CASIGQGVAGELFF. This sequence joins TRBV2 and TRBJ2-2; TRBD1 matches 10 bases. The V gene end was trimmed by 7 bases and the J gene end by 6 bases; junction bases not matched to a gene: 5. CDR1 and CDR2 from the germline V gene are SNHLY and FYNNEI. This CDR3 has 14 amino acids.